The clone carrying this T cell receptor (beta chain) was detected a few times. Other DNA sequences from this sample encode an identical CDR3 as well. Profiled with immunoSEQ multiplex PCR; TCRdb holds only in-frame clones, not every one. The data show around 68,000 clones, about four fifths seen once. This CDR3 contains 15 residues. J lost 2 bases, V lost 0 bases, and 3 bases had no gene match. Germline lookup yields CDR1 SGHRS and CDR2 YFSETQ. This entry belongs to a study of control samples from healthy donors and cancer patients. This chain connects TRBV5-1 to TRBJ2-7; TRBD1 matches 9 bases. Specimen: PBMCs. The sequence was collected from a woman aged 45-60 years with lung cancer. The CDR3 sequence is CASSLETGGPYEQYF. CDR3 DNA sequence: TGCGCCAGCAGCTTGGAGACAGGGGGACCCTACGAGCAGTACTTC.